These 14 T cell receptor beta chains came from one sample sequenced in a study of blood T cells in healthy people across ages. Alongside a J-beta primer mix, a sample-barcoded 5' primer served in a second PCR lasting roughly 7 to 11 cycles. TCRdb reprocessed the 5' RACE reads via MiXCR and lists one record per CDR3 protein. The table shows about a million distinct CDR3 sequences, with around two fifths occurring only once. The source material was blood. The source of these receptors is a man aged 18 to 29 in good health.

This clonotype was counted a few times. This sequence may be a read error, since a much larger clone differs from it by one base. V is TRBV6-2 or TRBV6-3 and J is TRBJ2-1; 8 nucleotides match TRBD2. The J call is doubtful: the DNA matches TRBJ2-7 better. From germline, CDR1 is MNHEY and CDR2 SVGEGT. The CDR3 is 17 amino acids. The CDR3 DNA reads TGTGCCAGCAGTTACTCTCCTACTAGCGGCCTCTACAATGAGCAGTACTTC. Protein product: CASSYSPTSGLYNEQYF.

This clonotype appeared a few times. The J gene is TRBJ2-7, the V gene TRBV6-5; 9 bases are shared with TRBD2. J lost 6 bases, V lost 0 bases, and 0 bases had no gene match. This CDR3 is 13 amino acids long. CDR1 and CDR2 (germline): MNHEY, SVGAGI. The CDR3 reads CASSYSTSGEQYF. As DNA, the CDR3 is TGTGCCAGCAGTTACTCGACTAGCGGCGAGCAGTACTTC.

V is TRBV10-3 and J is TRBJ2-2; 9 bases align to TRBD1. CDR1 and CDR2 from the germline V gene are ENHRY and SYGVKD. The CDR3 totals 16 residues. J lost 1 base, V lost 0 bases, and 0 bases had no gene match. In DNA form, the CDR3 reads TGTGCCATCAGTGAGTCGGGACAGGGGAACACCGGGGAGCTGTTTTTT. Translation gives CAISESGQGNTGELFF.

The J gene is TRBJ2-1, the V gene TRBV27; D not certain. Between the trimmed V and J ends, which lost 1 base and 0 bases, there was a span of 13 bases. This CDR3 has 17 residues. The germline CDR1 and CDR2 sequences are MNHEY and SMNVEV (reference sequence). The CDR3 sequence: CASSLYPPAPSYNEQFF. The CDR3 nucleotides read TGTGCCAGCAGTTTATACCCGCCAGCGCCCTCCTACAATGAGCAGTTCTTC.

This clonotype has just a few counts. The chain recombines TRBV10-3 with TRBJ2-4; D perhaps matches TRBD1 (5 bases). The germline CDR1 and CDR2 sequences are ENHRY and SYGVKD. There are 13 residues in the CDR3. Trimming cost V 0 bases and J 7 bases, with 7 bases left between them. CDR3: CAISESTANIQYF. The CDR3 nucleotides read TGTGCCATCAGTGAGTCGACAGCGAACATTCAGTACTTC.

The rearrangement joins TRBV27 to TRBJ1-5, with D hard to call. V dropped 2 bases and J dropped 5 bases, with 13 bases sitting between them. The CDR3 consists of 15 residues. CDR1 is MNHEY, CDR2 SMNVEV, per germline (reference sequence). In DNA form, the CDR3 reads TGTGCCAGCAGTTTACGGCCTGCCGGCGATCAGCCCCAGCATTTT. This translates into CASSLRPAGDQPQHF.

This clonotype was observed a few times. V is TRBV30 and J is TRBJ1-4, with D uncertain. CDR1 and CDR2 from the germline V gene are GTSNPN and SVGIG (reference sequence). The CDR3 runs to 15 residues. Trimming cost V 1 base and J 3 bases, with 12 bases left between them. The CDR3: CAWSEWIGANEKLFF. As DNA, the CDR3 is TGTGCCTGGAGTGAATGGATCGGAGCTAATGAAAAACTGTTTTTT. Together with reference TRBV30 and TRBJ1-4, the CDR3 gives the full variable domain: SQTIHQWPATLVQPVGSPLSLECTVEGTSNPNLYWYRQAAGRGLQLLFYSVGIGQISSEVPQNLSASRPQDRQFILSSKKLLLSDSGFYLCAWSEWIGANEKLFFGSGTQLSVL.

This clonotype turned up a few times. The chain has TRBV5-1 and TRBJ2-1; D is ambiguous. Trimming removed 4 bases at V and 10 bases at J, with 15 bases between. Germline V lookup: CDR1 SGHRS, CDR2 YFSETQ. This CDR3 region has 13 residues. The CDR3, as DNA: TGCGCCAGCAGCCCCGCGAGTATTAAAGAGCAGTTCTTC. This codes for CASSPASIKEQFF.

The chain combines TRBV18 with TRBJ1-3; D not resolved. CDR1 KGHSH and CDR2 LQKENI come from the germline V gene. The CDR3 has 13 amino acids. V was clipped by 5 bases and J by 8 bases, with 13 bases between them. The CDR3 region is CASSVGPRDTIYF. The CDR3 coding sequence is TGTGCCAGCTCAGTCGGACCGAGGGACACCATATATTTT.

The sample holds one count of this clonotype. V and J are TRBV20-1 and TRBJ1-2; no reliable D call. The CDR3 spans 14 residues. Germline V gene data show CDR1 as DFQATT and CDR2 as SNEGSKA (reference sequence). V lost 0 bases and J 8 bases, leaving 16 bases between the germline ends. DNA for the CDR3: TGCAGTGCTAGAGATCGGTCCCGCGTGAGCGGCTACACCTTC. Protein product: CSARDRSRVSGYTF.

The genes are TRBV20-1 and TRBJ1-1, with a possible D match to TRBD1 (5 bases). V lost 1 base and J lost 4, with 13 bases in between. From germline, CDR1 is DFQATT and CDR2 SNEGSKA (reference sequence). This CDR3 has 14 residues. CDR3 region: CSARGHVGTTEAFF. Written as DNA, the CDR3 is TGCAGTGCTAGAGGCCACGTTGGGACCACTGAAGCTTTCTTT.

This clonotype was seen more than once but under ten times. The chain has TRBV7-9 and TRBJ1-5; no clear D. From germline, CDR1 is SEHNR and CDR2 FQNEAQ (reference sequence). V was pared by 5 bases and J by 0 bases, with 11 bases between. The CDR3 is made up of 15 amino acids. CDR3 DNA: TGTGCCAGCAGCGGAGTCGCTTATAGCAATCAGCCCCAGCATTTT. Encoded protein: CASSGVAYSNQPQHF.

This clonotype came up a few times. V and J are TRBV12-3 or TRBV12-4 and TRBJ1-2; D unclear. The CDR3 is 13 residues long. The ends were cut back, 7 bases at V and 4 bases at J, with 13 bases in the middle. The CDR3 coding sequence is TGTGCCAGCAATGGAGACGGACCCTATGGCTACACCTTC. This translates into CASNGDGPYGYTF.

The V and J genes are TRBV2 and TRBJ1-5; D remains ambiguous. Trimming took 5 bases from V and 4 from J, leaving 21 bases between them. This CDR3 comprises 17 residues. Per the germline V gene, CDR1 is SNHLY and CDR2 is FYNNEI. This chain's CDR3 is CASSYVMPNSLNQPQHF. The CDR3 DNA follows: TGTGCCAGCAGTTACGTTATGCCCAACTCATTGAATCAGCCCCAGCATTTT.